One T cell receptor (beta chain) is described in this entry. No antigen is known for it. This sample is drawn from a study of graft-versus-host responses after intestinal transplantation. Sequenced by immunoSEQ multiplex PCR; TCRdb stores in-frame clones only, minus some. The sample includes fewer than 85,000 clones, nearly 85% of them seen just once. Germline V gene lookup returns CDR1 ENHRY and CDR2 SYGVKD. Trimming left V 2 bases short and J 4 bases short, with 12 bases between. The CDR3 loop spans 15 amino acids. The sequences come from unstimulated CD4+ T cells sorted from spleen or lymph node cells, collected before transplant. This sequence joins TRBV10-3 and TRBJ1-3; D might be TRBD1 (5 bases). The origin of this receptor is a human donor who was the organ donor for an intestinal transplant. The DNA for the CDR3 is TGTGCCATCAGTGAGGGACCCCGACAGGGAAACACCATATATTTT. Its protein product is CAISEGPRQGNTIYF.